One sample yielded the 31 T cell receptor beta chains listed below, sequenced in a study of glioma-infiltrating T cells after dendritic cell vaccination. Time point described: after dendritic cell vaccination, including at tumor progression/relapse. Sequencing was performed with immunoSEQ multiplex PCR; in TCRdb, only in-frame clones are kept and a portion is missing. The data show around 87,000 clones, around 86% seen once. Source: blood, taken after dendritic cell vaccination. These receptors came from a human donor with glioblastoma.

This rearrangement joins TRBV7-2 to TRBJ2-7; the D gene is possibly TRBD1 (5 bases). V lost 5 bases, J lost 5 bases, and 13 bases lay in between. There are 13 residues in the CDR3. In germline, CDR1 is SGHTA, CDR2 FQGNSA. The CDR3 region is CASSLNRIDEQYF. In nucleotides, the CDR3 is TGTGCCAGCAGCCTCAACAGGATTGACGAGCAGTACTTC.

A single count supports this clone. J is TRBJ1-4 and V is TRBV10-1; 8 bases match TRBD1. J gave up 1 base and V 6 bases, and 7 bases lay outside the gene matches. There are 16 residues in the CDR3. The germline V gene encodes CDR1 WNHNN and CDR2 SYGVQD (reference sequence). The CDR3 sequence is CASSTGTGETNEKLFF. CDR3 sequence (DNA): TGCGCCAGCAGCACCGGGACAGGTGAAACTAATGAAAAACTGTTTTTT.

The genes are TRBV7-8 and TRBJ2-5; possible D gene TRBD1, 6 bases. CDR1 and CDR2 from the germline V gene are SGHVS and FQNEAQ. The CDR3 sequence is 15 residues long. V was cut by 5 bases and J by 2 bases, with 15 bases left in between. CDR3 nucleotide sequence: TGTGCCAGCAGCCCCCTATCCAGGGGTCAAGAGACCCAGTACTTC. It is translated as CASSPLSRGQETQYF.

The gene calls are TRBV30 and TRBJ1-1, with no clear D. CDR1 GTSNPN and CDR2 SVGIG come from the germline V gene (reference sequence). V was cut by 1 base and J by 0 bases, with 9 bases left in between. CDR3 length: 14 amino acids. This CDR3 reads CAWSGGDMNTEAFF. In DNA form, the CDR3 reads TGTGCCTGGAGTGGGGGAGATATGAACACTGAAGCTTTCTTT.

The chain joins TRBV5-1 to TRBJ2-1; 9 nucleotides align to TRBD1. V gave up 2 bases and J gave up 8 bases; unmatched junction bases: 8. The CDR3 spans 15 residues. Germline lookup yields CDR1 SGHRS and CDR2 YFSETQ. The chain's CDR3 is CASSFNRGQGDEQFF. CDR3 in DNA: TGCGCCAGCAGCTTCAACAGGGGGCAAGGTGATGAGCAGTTCTTC. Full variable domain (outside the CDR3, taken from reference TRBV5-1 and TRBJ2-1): KAGVTQTPRYLIKTRGQQVTLSCSPISGHRSVSWYQQTPGQGLQFLFEYFSETQRNKGNFPGRFSGRQFSNSRSEMNVSTLELGDSALYLCASSFNRGQGDEQFFGPGTRLTVL.

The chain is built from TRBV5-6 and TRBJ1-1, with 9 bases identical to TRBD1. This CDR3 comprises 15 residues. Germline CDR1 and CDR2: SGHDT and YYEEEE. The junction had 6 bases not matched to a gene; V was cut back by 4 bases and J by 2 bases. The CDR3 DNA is TGTGCCAGCAGCAACTCGGGACAGGGTAACACTGAAGCTTTCTTT. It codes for CASSNSGQGNTEAFF. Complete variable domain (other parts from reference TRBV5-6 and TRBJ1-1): DAGVTQSPTHLIKTRGQQVTLRCSPKSGHDTVSWYQQALGQGPQFIFQYYEEEERQRGNFPDRFSGHQFPNYSSELNVNALLLGDSALYLCASSNSGQGNTEAFFGQGTRLTVV.

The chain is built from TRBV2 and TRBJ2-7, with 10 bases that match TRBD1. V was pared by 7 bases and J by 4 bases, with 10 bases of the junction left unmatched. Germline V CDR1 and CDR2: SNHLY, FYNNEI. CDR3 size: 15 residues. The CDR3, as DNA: TGTGCCAGCACCGAGTCAGGACAGGGGGTATACGAGCAGTACTTC. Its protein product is CASTESGQGVYEQYF.

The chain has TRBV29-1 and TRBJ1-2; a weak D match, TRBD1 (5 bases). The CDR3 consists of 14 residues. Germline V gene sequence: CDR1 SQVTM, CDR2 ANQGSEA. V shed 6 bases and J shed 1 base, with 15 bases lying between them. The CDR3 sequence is CSVSGGALNYGYTF. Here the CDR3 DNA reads TGCAGCGTGTCGGGAGGGGCCCTTAACTATGGCTACACCTTC.

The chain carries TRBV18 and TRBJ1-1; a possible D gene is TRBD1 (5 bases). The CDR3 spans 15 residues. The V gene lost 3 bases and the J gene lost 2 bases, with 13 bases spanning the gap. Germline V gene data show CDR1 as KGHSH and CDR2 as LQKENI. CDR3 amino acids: CASSPRTLQNTEAFF. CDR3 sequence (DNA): TGTGCCAGCTCACCCCGGACACTCCAAAACACTGAAGCTTTCTTT.

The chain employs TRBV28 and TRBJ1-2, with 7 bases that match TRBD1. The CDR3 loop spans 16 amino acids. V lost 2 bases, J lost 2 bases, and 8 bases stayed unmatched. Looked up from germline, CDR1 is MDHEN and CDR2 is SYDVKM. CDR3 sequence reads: CASSLNRDRLNYGYTF. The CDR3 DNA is TGTGCCAGCAGTTTAAACCGGGACAGACTAAACTATGGCTACACCTTC.

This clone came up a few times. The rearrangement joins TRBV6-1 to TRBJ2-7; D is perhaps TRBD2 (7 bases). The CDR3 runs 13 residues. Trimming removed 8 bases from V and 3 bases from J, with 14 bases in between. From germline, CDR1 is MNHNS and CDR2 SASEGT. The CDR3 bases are TGTGCCAGCTTAGGCGGGGGCCGCTACGAGCAGTACTTC. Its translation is CASLGGGRYEQYF.

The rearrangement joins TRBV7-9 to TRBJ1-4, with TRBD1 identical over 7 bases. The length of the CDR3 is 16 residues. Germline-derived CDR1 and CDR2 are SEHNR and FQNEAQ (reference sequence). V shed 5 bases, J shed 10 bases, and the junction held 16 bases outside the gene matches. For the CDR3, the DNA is TGTGCCAGCAGCCATGCGACAGGGCCCCAGGGGGGAAAACTGTTTTTT. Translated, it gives CASSHATGPQGGKLFF.

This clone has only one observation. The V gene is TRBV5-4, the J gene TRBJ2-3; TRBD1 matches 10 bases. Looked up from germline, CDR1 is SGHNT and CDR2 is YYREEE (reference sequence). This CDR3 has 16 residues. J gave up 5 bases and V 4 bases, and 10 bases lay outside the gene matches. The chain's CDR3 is CASSLDRGLLVDTQYF. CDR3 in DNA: TGTGCCAGCAGCCTCGACAGGGGGCTATTAGTAGATACGCAGTATTTT.

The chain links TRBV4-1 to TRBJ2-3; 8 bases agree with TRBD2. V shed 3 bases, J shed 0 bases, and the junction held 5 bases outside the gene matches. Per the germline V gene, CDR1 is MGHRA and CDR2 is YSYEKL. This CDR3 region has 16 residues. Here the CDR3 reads CASSHSGGASTDTQYF. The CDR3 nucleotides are TGCGCCAGCAGCCATTCCGGGGGGGCGAGCACAGATACGCAGTATTTT.

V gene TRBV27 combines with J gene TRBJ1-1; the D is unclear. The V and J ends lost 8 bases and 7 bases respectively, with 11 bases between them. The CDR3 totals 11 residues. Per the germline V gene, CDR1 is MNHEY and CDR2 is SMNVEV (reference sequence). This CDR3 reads CASGNPREAFF. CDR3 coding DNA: TGTGCCAGCGGCAACCCCCGTGAAGCTTTCTTT.

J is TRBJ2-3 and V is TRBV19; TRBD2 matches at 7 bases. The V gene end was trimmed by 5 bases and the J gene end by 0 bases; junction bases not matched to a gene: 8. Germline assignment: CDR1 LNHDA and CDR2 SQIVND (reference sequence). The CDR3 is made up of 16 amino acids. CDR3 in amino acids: CASSSPSGISTDTQYF. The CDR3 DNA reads TGTGCCAGTAGTTCCCCTAGCGGAATTAGCACAGATACGCAGTATTTT.

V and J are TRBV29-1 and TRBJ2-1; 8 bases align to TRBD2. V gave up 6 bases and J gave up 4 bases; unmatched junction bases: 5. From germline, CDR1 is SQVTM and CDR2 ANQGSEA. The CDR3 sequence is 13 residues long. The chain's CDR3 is CSVQSGGYNEQFF. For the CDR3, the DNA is TGCAGCGTACAAAGCGGGGGATACAATGAGCAGTTCTTC.

The CDR3 sequence: CASSVDGGSVSTEAFF. In DNA form, the CDR3 reads TGTGCCAGCAGCGTAGACGGGGGGTCGGTTTCCACTGAAGCTTTCTTT. The rearrangement joins TRBV9 to TRBJ1-1; possibly TRBD1 for D (5 bases). CDR1 and CDR2 from the germline V gene are SGDLS and YYNGEE. Trimming left V 0 bases short and J 4 bases short, with 16 bases between. The CDR3 is made up of 16 amino acids.

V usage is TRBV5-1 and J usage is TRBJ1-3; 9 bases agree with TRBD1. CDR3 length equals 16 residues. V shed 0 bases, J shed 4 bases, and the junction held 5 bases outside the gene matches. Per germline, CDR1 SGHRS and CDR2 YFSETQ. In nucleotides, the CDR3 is TGCGCCAGCAGCTTGGCCGACAGGGGGGGCGGAAACACCATATATTTT. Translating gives CASSLADRGGGNTIYF.

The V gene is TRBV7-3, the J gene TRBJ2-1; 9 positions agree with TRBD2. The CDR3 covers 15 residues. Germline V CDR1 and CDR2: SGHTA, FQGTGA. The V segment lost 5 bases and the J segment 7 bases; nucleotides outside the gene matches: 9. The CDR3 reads CASSPGLANGNEQFF. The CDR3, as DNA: TGTGCCAGCAGCCCAGGACTAGCGAACGGGAATGAGCAGTTCTTC.

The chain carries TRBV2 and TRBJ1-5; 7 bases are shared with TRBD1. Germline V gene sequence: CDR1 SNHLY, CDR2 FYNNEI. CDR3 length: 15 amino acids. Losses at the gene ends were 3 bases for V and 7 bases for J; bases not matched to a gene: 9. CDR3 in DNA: TGTGCCAGCAGTGAGGAGGGGGCGACCGGACAGCCCCAGCATTTT. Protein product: CASSEEGATGQPQHF.

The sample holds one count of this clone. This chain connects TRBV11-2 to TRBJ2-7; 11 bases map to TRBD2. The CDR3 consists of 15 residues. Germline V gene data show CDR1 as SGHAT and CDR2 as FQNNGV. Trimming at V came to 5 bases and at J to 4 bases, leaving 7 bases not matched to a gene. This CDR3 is CASSPSGGPGYEQYF. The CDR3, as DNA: TGTGCCAGCAGCCCTAGCGGGGGGCCCGGTTACGAGCAGTACTTC.

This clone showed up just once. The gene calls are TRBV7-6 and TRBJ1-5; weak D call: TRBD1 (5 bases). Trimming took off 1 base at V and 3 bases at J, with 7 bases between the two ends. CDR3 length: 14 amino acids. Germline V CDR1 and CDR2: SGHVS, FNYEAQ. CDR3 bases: TGTGCCAGCAGCTTAGGACAGTACAATCAGCCCCAGCATTTT. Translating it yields CASSLGQYNQPQHF.

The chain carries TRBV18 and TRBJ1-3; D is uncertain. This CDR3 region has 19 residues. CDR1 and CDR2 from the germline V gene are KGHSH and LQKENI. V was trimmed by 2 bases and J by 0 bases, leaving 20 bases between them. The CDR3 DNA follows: TGTGCCAGCTCACCAATGCCCCCATCTGTTCTCAGCTCTGGAAACACCATATATTTT. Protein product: CASSPMPPSVLSSGNTIYF.

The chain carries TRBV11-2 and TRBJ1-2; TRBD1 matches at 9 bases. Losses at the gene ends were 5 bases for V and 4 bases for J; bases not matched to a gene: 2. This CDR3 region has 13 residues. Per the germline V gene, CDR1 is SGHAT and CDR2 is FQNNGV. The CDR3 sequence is CASSMDRGYGYTF. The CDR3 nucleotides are TGTGCCAGCAGCATGGACAGGGGCTATGGCTACACCTTC.

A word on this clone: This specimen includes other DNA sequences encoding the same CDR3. The CDR3 is CASSLGQNNYGYTF. CDR3 nucleotides: TGTGCCAGCAGCTTAGGCCAGAACAACTATGGCTACACCTTC. This chain uses TRBV7-2 with TRBJ1-2; D is unresolved. V was clipped by 1 base and J by 2 bases, with 8 bases between them. This CDR3 is 14 amino acids long. Germline V gene sequence: CDR1 SGHTA, CDR2 FQGNSA.

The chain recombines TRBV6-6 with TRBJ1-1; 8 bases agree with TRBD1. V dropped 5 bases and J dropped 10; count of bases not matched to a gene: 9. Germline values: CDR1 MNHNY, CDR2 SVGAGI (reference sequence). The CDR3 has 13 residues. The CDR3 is CASSLQGEGRAFF. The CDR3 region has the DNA TGTGCCAGCAGTCTACAGGGGGAGGGCCGAGCTTTCTTT.

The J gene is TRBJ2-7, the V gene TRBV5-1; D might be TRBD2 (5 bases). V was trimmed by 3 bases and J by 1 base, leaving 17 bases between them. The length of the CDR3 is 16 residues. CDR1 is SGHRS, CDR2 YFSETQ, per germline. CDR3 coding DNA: TGCGCCAGCAGCTCGAGGCCAAATCTAGCATCCTACGAGCAGTACTTC. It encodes CASSSRPNLASYEQYF. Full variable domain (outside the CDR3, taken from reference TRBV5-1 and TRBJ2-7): KAGVTQTPRYLIKTRGQQVTLSCSPISGHRSVSWYQQTPGQGLQFLFEYFSETQRNKGNFPGRFSGRQFSNSRSEMNVSTLELGDSALYLCASSSRPNLASYEQYFGPGTRLTVT.

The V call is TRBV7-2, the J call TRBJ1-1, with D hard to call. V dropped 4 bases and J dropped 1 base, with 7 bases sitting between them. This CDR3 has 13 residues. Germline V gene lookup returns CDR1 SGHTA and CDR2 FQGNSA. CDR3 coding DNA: TGTGCCAGCAGCTCTCCGGGGAACACTGAAGCTTTCTTT. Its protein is CASSSPGNTEAFF.

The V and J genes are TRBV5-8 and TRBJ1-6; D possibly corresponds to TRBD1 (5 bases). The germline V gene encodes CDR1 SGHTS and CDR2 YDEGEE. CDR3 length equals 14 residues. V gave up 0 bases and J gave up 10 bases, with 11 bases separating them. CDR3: CASSLDRPPSPLHF. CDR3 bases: TGTGCCAGCAGCTTGGACAGGCCACCGTCACCCCTCCACTTT.

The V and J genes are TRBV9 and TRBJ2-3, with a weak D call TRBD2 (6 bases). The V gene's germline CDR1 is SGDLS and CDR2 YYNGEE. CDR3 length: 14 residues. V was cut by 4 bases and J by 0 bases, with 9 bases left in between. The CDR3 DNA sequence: TGTGCCAGCAGCCCGGCGGGGAGCACAGATACGCAGTATTTT. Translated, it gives CASSPAGSTDTQYF.